The 25 T cell receptor beta chains reported below all come from one sample, sequenced in a study of cytomegalovirus exposure and HLA in healthy donors. The PCR made use of 60 Vbeta and 13 Jbeta primers. Assay used: immunoSEQ multiplex PCR; TCRdb lists only in-frame clones, some missing. The sample table sets out roughly 50,000 clones. What was sequenced was PBMCs. The receptors come from a female donor in good health and CMV-seronegative.

The CDR3 bases are TGTGCCAGTAGTATAGATTCAAGTGGGTTCGGGATAGGGTATGGCTACACCTTC. Translation gives CASSIDSSGFGIGYGYTF. The chain uses TRBV19 and TRBJ1-2; D remains unclear. The CDR3 is 18 residues long. The V gene lost 0 bases and the J gene lost 5 bases, with 22 bases spanning the gap. Germline V gene data show CDR1 as LNHDA and CDR2 as SQIVND (reference sequence).

The chain recombines TRBV6-8 with TRBJ2-7; TRBD1 matches 7 bases. Germline V gene lookup returns CDR1 MNHGY and CDR2 SAAAGT. The CDR3 spans 16 residues. The junction had 18 bases not matched to a gene; V was cut back by 7 bases and J by 6 bases. The CDR3 DNA sequence: TGTGCCAGCATCCTAACATCGGGCGAGGGGGCCAGCGAGCAGTACTTC. Translation gives CASILTSGEGASEQYF.

Concerning this clone itself: The junction and the germline gene differ at one end; a read error may be behind it. The gene calls are TRBV5-6 and TRBJ2-7; D might be TRBD1 (5 bases). The CDR3 length is 13 residues. Germline CDR1 SGHDT, CDR2 YYEEEE. CDR3 sequence reads: CASSLGQIYGQYF. The DNA for the CDR3 is TGTGCCAGCAGCTTGGGACAGATCTACGGGCAGTACTTC. Together with reference TRBV5-6 and TRBJ2-7, the CDR3 gives the full variable domain: DAGVTQSPTHLIKTRGQQVTLRCSPKSGHDTVSWYQQALGQGPQFIFQYYEEEERQRGNFPDRFSGHQFPNYSSELNVNALLLGDSALYLCASSLGQIYGQYFGPGTRLTVT.

This chain joins TRBV5-8 and TRBJ2-7, with D tentatively TRBD2 (7 bases). CDR1 and CDR2 from the germline V gene are SGHTS and YDEGEE. This CDR3 has 11 amino acids. The germline V and J ends were trimmed by 5 bases and 6 bases, with 9 bases remaining between them. The CDR3 protein is CASRGGREQYF. The CDR3 region has the DNA TGTGCCAGCAGGGGGGGGCGCGAGCAGTACTTC.

This chain uses TRBV7-2 with TRBJ1-5, with unresolved D. Trimming removed 4 bases at V and 9 bases at J, with 16 bases between. The germline gives CDR1 SGHTA, CDR2 FQGNSA. The CDR3 runs 14 residues. CDR3 amino acids: CASSSALSAGPQHF. As DNA, the CDR3 is TGTGCCAGCAGCTCGGCACTTTCCGCAGGGCCCCAGCATTTT.

CDR3 residues: CASSQDRLYGYTF. The CDR3 DNA follows: TGTGCCAGTAGTCAGGACAGGCTCTATGGCTACACCTTC. The J gene is TRBJ1-2, the V gene TRBV19; 7 nucleotides agree with TRBD1. With V trimmed by 5 bases and J by 4 bases, 4 bases remained unmatched. There are 13 residues in the CDR3. Looked up from germline, CDR1 is LNHDA and CDR2 is SQIVND (reference sequence).

The chain links TRBV6-5 to TRBJ1-4; D not certain. V lost 0 bases and J lost 0, with 5 bases in between. Germline CDR1 MNHEY, CDR2 SVGAGI. CDR3 size: 15 residues. The CDR3: CASSYSSTTNEKLFF. The CDR3 region has the DNA TGTGCCAGCAGTTACTCGAGTACAACTAATGAAAAACTGTTTTTT.

The CDR3 loop is CASSQDATRAGEKLFF. DNA for the CDR3: TGCGCCAGCAGCCAAGACGCGACACGGGCAGGGGAAAAACTGTTTTTT. This chain uses TRBV4-3 with TRBJ1-4; TRBD1 is a possible D gene (5 bases). The V and J ends lost 0 bases and 8 bases respectively, with 16 bases between them. The V gene's germline CDR1 is LGHNA and CDR2 YSLEER. This CDR3 contains 16 residues.

The V and J genes are TRBV29-1 and TRBJ2-5, with D possibly matching TRBD2 (6 bases). Looked up from germline, CDR1 is SQVTM and CDR2 is ANQGSEA. CDR3 length: 13 amino acids. V was shortened by 6 bases and J by 5 bases, with 16 bases between the two germline ends. The CDR3 nucleotides read TGCAGCGTCCCCAGACTAGGGCTGGAGACCCAGTACTTC. It encodes CSVPRLGLETQYF.

The gene calls are TRBV4-3 and TRBJ1-5; D gene ambiguous. Germline V gives CDR1 LGHNA, CDR2 YSLEER. The CDR3 consists of 17 residues. V was shortened by 0 bases and J by 0 bases, with 12 bases between the two germline ends. The CDR3 DNA follows: TGCGCCAGCAGCCAAGAACCCGGACTAGATAGCAATCAGCCCCAGCATTTT. The encoded protein is CASSQEPGLDSNQPQHF.

The CDR3 loop reads CASSLRKWGRQNGYTF. DNA of the CDR3: TGTGCCAGCAGTTTAAGAAAATGGGGGCGCCAGAATGGCTACACCTTC. This rearrangement joins TRBV28 to TRBJ1-2, with D possibly matching TRBD1 (6 bases). CDR3 length: 16 amino acids. Germline values: CDR1 MDHEN, CDR2 SYDVKM. V was trimmed by 2 bases and J by 6 bases, leaving 19 bases between them.

J is TRBJ2-7 and V is TRBV19, with 10 bases lining up with TRBD1. After removal of 4 bases from V and 4 bases from J, the junction contained 10 bases not matched to a gene. The CDR3 contains 16 residues. Germline CDR1 and CDR2: LNHDA and SQIVND (reference sequence). The CDR3 reads CASSSYPGQGRYEQYF. As DNA, the CDR3 is TGTGCCAGTAGTAGCTACCCGGGACAGGGGCGTTACGAGCAGTACTTC.

The V gene is TRBV5-5, the J gene TRBJ1-2; 7 bases map to TRBD1. The CDR3 is 14 residues long. V shed 3 bases, J shed 4 bases, and the junction held 6 bases outside the gene matches. Germline V gives CDR1 SGHKS, CDR2 YYEKEE (reference sequence). As DNA, the CDR3 is TGTGCCAGCAGCTCGACGGGGACAGCCTATGGCTACACCTTC. Translating it yields CASSSTGTAYGYTF.

V usage is TRBV20-1 and J usage is TRBJ2-2; D uncertain. Trimming cost V 6 bases and J 4 bases, with 6 bases left between them. The length of the CDR3 is 11 residues. Germline CDR1 and CDR2: DFQATT and SNEGSKA (reference sequence). CDR3 coding DNA: TGCAGTGCGAGCCTCACCGGGGAGCTGTTTTTT. It encodes CSASLTGELFF.

The chain has TRBV7-2 and TRBJ2-7; TRBD2 matches at 7 bases. The CDR3 is 15 amino acids. Germline V gives CDR1 SGHTA, CDR2 FQGNSA. V lost 4 bases and J lost 5; bases outside the gene matches: 11. The CDR3 is CASSSRLAPLHEQYF. The CDR3 DNA reads TGTGCCAGCAGCTCCCGACTAGCTCCTCTCCACGAGCAGTACTTC. Full variable domain (rest looked up from reference TRBV7-2 and TRBJ2-7): GAGVSQSPSNKVTEKGKDVELRCDPISGHTALYWYRQSLGQGLEFLIYFQGNSAPDKSGLPSDRFSAERTGGSVSTLTIQRTQQEDSAVYLCASSSRLAPLHEQYFGPGTRLTVT.

This sequence joins TRBV25-1 and TRBJ1-2, with D maybe TRBD1 (5 bases). The CDR3 extends over 14 amino acids. V lost 6 bases to trimming and J lost 8 bases, with 19 bases between them. Looked up from germline, CDR1 is MGHDK and CDR2 is SYGVNS. CDR3 DNA: TGTGCCAGCAGCAATGCCCGGGGGGACCGGGGCTACACCTTC. This codes for CASSNARGDRGYTF.

The chain combines TRBV30 with TRBJ2-1; 7 bases agree with TRBD2. Trimming at V came to 5 bases and at J to 6 bases, leaving 4 bases not matched to a gene. CDR1 and CDR2 (germline): GTSNPN, SVGIG (reference sequence). The CDR3 loop spans 12 amino acids. The CDR3 bases are TGTGCCTGGTCCCCTAGCGGCAATGAGCAGTTCTTC. Encoded protein: CAWSPSGNEQFF.

This rearrangement joins TRBV29-1 to TRBJ2-7, with D possibly matching TRBD2 (6 bases). CDR1 and CDR2 (germline): SQVTM, ANQGSEA. The CDR3 length is 14 residues. The germline V and J ends were trimmed by 3 bases and 2 bases, with 14 bases remaining between them. The CDR3 DNA reads as TGCAGCGTTGAGTGGCGGGGAAGCCCCTACGAGCAGTACTTC. This encodes CSVEWRGSPYEQYF.

V and J are TRBV6-1 and TRBJ1-1; D may be TRBD1 (5 bases). The CDR3 contains 13 residues. The germline V gene has CDR1 MNHNS and CDR2 SASEGT. Trimming pared 0 bases from V and 5 bases from J, leaving 7 bases between. The CDR3 loop is CASSEAQGTEAFF. CDR3 nucleotides: TGTGCCAGCAGTGAAGCTCAGGGTACTGAAGCTTTCTTT.

This chain's CDR3 is CASSPGWTGGGETQYF. CDR3 nucleotide sequence: TGTGCCAGTAGTCCAGGGTGGACAGGGGGAGGAGAGACCCAGTACTTC. The gene calls are TRBV19 and TRBJ2-5; 10 bases line up with TRBD1. Looked up from germline, CDR1 is LNHDA and CDR2 is SQIVND (reference sequence). V shed 5 bases, J shed 4 bases, and the junction held 10 bases outside the gene matches. The CDR3 runs to 16 residues. The full variable domain, rest sourced from reference TRBV19 and TRBJ2-5, is DGGITQSPKYLFRKEGQNVTLSCEQNLNHDAMYWYRQDPGQGLRLIYYSQIVNDFQKGDIAEGYSVSREKKESFPLTVTSAQKNPTAFYLCASSPGWTGGGETQYFGPGTRLLVL.

The chain uses TRBV5-1 and TRBJ1-1, with D possibly TRBD1 on 6 matching bases. The CDR3 runs to 15 residues. With 1 base removed from V and 2 bases from J, the gap between germline ends came to 12 bases. Germline-derived CDR1 and CDR2 are SGHRS and YFSETQ. CDR3 nucleotide sequence: TGCGCCAGCAGCTTGAACAGGGCACTAAACACTGAAGCTTTCTTT. Encoded protein: CASSLNRALNTEAFF.

The chain has TRBV28 and TRBJ1-5; TRBD1 might be the D (5 bases). Trimming pared 6 bases from V and 5 bases from J, leaving 20 bases between. The CDR3 loop spans 16 amino acids. The germline CDR1 and CDR2 sequences are MDHEN and SYDVKM. CDR3 sequence reads: CASSLDRQGGDQPQHF. The CDR3 bases are TGTGCCAGCAGCTTGGATCGGCAGGGTGGCGATCAGCCCCAGCATTTT.

This chain joins TRBV15 and TRBJ1-4; perhaps TRBD1 as D (6 bases). This CDR3 has 15 residues. In germline, CDR1 is LNHNV, CDR2 YYDKDF (reference sequence). Trimming stripped 4 bases from V and 3 bases from J, with 12 bases between. In DNA form, the CDR3 reads TGTGCCACCAGCAAAAGACAGGATTCTAATGAAAAACTGTTTTTT. This gives the protein CATSKRQDSNEKLFF.

The V call is TRBV19, the J call TRBJ2-5; 9 bases agree with TRBD2. CDR1 and CDR2 (germline): LNHDA, SQIVND (reference sequence). This CDR3 comprises 16 residues. The J segment lost 4 bases and the V segment lost 5 bases, leaving 11 bases of the junction unmatched. The CDR3 DNA is TGTGCCAGTAGTCGTCAACTAGCGGGTTTTAGAGAGACCCAGTACTTC. This codes for CASSRQLAGFRETQYF. The entire variable domain, with the rest obtained from reference TRBV19 and TRBJ2-5, is as follows: DGGITQSPKYLFRKEGQNVTLSCEQNLNHDAMYWYRQDPGQGLRLIYYSQIVNDFQKGDIAEGYSVSREKKESFPLTVTSAQKNPTAFYLCASSRQLAGFRETQYFGPGTRLLVL.

The chain joins TRBV18 to TRBJ1-4; D remains ambiguous. The CDR3 totals 13 residues. Trimming removed 2 bases at V and 7 bases at J, with 8 bases between. Germline V gene data show CDR1 as KGHSH and CDR2 as LQKENI. The CDR3 loop is CASSPFAGEKLFF. In DNA form, the CDR3 reads TGTGCCAGCTCACCATTTGCCGGTGAAAAACTGTTTTTT.